This T cell receptor (beta chain) was identified during a study of T-cell memory formation after mild COVID-19. The overall study: Most TCR clusters belonged to a single donor.

Study-wide findings and caveats: Cross-reactive memory seemingly joined, as some responding clones were found in pre-infection memory. CD4+ bias marked clones expanding day 15 to 37, unlike balanced contracting clones. Chiefly within CM and EM were the contracting CD4+ clones; CD8+ ones were within EMRA.

The CDR3 consists of 16 residues. V trimming: 4 bases; J trimming: 7 bases; junction bases outside the gene matches: 13. This clonotype was seen a handful of times. Its specificity is not known. TCRdb reprocessed the 5' RACE reads via MiXCR and lists one record per CDR3 protein. The repertoire includes about 560,000 distinct CDR3 sequences, approximately 21% of them detected once, and around 8.4% sits in the top ten. The V and J genes are TRBV12-3 or TRBV12-4 and TRBJ1-5; TRBD1 aligns across 7 bases. Sequencing input: PBMCs or a T cell subset sorted from them (not recorded which). This clonotype was obtained from an adult woman who had mild COVID-19 (a few samples of this study predate the infection). Cell type and time point are not known. The chain's CDR3 is CASSSPTGTAAQPQHF. The CDR3 DNA sequence: TGTGCCAGCAGTTCACCTACAGGGACAGCAGCGCAGCCCCAGCATTTT.